The clone carrying this TCR beta chain was counted at least ten times. The antigen remains undetermined. The data were taken from a study of CD8 T cells in ankylosing spondylitis. Study findings and constraints: Ankylosing spondylitis blood seemed to carry a telltale TCR beta motif made of about 8 highly homologous variants. In the blood and synovial fluid of reactive arthritis, some motif variants had been previously reported. Clones linked with disease were CD8+ and fairly uncommon in the peripheral blood. From matched ankylosing spondylitis synovial fluid, disease-linked clones were reportedly recovered at significantly enriched levels.

Quantitative molecular-barcoded 5'-RACE generated the TCR beta libraries. TCRdb reanalysed the 5' RACE reads using MiXCR and keeps one entry per CDR3 protein. The table includes over 700,000 distinct CDR3 sequences, around 20% detected once. Trimming took 3 bases from V and 5 from J; bases not matched to a gene: 6. From germline, CDR1 is KGHSH and CDR2 LQKENI. The CDR3 loop spans 14 amino acids. Sequencing input: blood, either unsorted or a sorted T cell fraction (not recorded which). The chain carries TRBV18 and TRBJ1-1, with TRBD1 matching over 7 bases. This sequence was found in a male donor with ankylosing spondylitis. CDR3 DNA sequence: TGTGCCAGCTCACCGGATACAGGGGAAACTGAAGCTTTCTTT. Protein sequence: CASSPDTGETEAFF.